Listed here are 20 T cell receptor beta chains from one sample, sequenced in a study of T cell responses to AZD1222 COVID-19 vaccine. Some clones are missing from TCRdb's copy, which holds only in-frame ones; the method was immunoSEQ multiplex PCR. Among 110,000 to 150,000 clones, 89% were seen once, and the ten largest hold 4.7%. The sample here was peripheral blood, taken on day 0 of AZD1222 vaccination. These receptors originate from an adult in good health.

This chain joins TRBV6-6 and TRBJ1-1; TRBD1 aligns across 7 bases. Germline V CDR1 and CDR2: MNHNY, SVGAGI (reference sequence). J gave up 3 bases and V 5 bases, and 18 bases lay outside the gene matches. The CDR3 totals 18 residues. CDR3 protein: CASSQDRTLQGLDTEAFF. The CDR3 DNA reads as TGTGCCAGCAGTCAGGACAGGACTCTACAGGGGTTGGACACTGAAGCTTTCTTT.

Remarks on this clone: Other DNA sequences in this sample translate to the same CDR3. This chain links TRBV27 with TRBJ1-1, with D perhaps TRBD1 (5 bases). Germline V gene lookup returns CDR1 MNHEY and CDR2 SMNVEV (reference sequence). There are 13 residues in the CDR3. V dropped 3 bases and J dropped 2 bases, with 7 bases sitting between them. The DNA for the CDR3 is TGTGCCAGCAGTTTCAGGGAAAACACTGAAGCTTTCTTT. This translates into CASSFRENTEAFF.

This clone occurred a few times. The chain uses TRBV6-1 and TRBJ2-7; D is possibly TRBD1 (5 bases). V was clipped by 3 bases and J by 2 bases, with 14 bases between them. Looked up from germline, CDR1 is MNHNS and CDR2 is SASEGT. The CDR3 spans 15 residues. The CDR3 DNA reads as TGTGCCAGCAGTGACGGAACAGGAGACCCCTACGAGCAGTACTTC. It translates to CASSDGTGDPYEQYF.

This sequence joins TRBV28 and TRBJ1-2; TRBD1 aligns across 8 bases. Germline-derived CDR1 and CDR2 are MDHEN and SYDVKM. With V trimmed by 2 bases and J by 5 bases, 4 bases remained unmatched. CDR3 length: 14 residues. This chain's CDR3 is CASSLGTGGYGYTF. Written as DNA, the CDR3 is TGTGCCAGCAGTTTAGGTACAGGGGGATATGGCTACACCTTC.

The DNA for the CDR3 is TGTGCCAGCAGTCGGGGGCCCTCCTACAATGAGCAGTTCTTC. It is translated as CASSRGPSYNEQFF. The V and J genes are TRBV6-4 and TRBJ2-1; either TRBD1 or TRBD2 may fit D (6 bases each). V was pared by 5 bases and J by 0 bases, with 8 bases between. Germline V gives CDR1 MRHNA, CDR2 SNTAGT. This CDR3 contains 14 residues.

This clone has only one observation. This chain connects TRBV3-1 (or the pseudogene TRBV3-2) to TRBJ1-3; a possible D gene is TRBD1 (5 bases). This CDR3 region has 17 residues. The germline V and J ends were trimmed by 1 base and 9 bases, with 22 bases remaining between them. Germline-derived CDR1 and CDR2 are LGHDT and YNNKEL (reference sequence). The CDR3 nucleotides read TGTGCCAGCAGCCAAGTTGGAAGGGGCAACGGGGGGACCACCATATATTTT. Protein: CASSQVGRGNGGTTIYF.

This clone was recorded only once. The chain links TRBV5-4 to TRBJ1-2; 7 nucleotides align to TRBD1. The CDR3 extends over 16 amino acids. J lost 0 bases, V lost 1 base, and 6 bases had no gene match. CDR1 and CDR2 (germline): SGHNT, YYREEE (reference sequence). The CDR3 region is CASSLLDRFSNYGYTF. The DNA of the CDR3 is TGTGCCAGCAGCTTGTTGGACAGGTTCTCTAACTATGGCTACACCTTC.

The rearrangement links TRBV27 to TRBJ1-6; D not resolved. The CDR3 runs to 17 residues. V lost 6 bases, J lost 6 bases, and 21 bases lay in between. CDR1 and CDR2 (germline): MNHEY, SMNVEV (reference sequence). The CDR3 nucleotides read TGTGCCAGCAGGTCTAGACTGATTTCGCCGCTTAATTCACCCCTCCACTTT. This codes for CASRSRLISPLNSPLHF.

The chain carries TRBV28 and TRBJ1-1; 10 bases are shared with TRBD1. Germline V gene lookup returns CDR1 MDHEN and CDR2 SYDVKM. The CDR3 is made up of 15 amino acids. Trimming removed 5 bases from V and 5 bases from J; junction bases left unmatched: 8. The CDR3 nucleotides are TGTGCCAGCAGTCATAGGGACAGGGGAGATACTGAAGCTTTCTTT. Translating it yields CASSHRDRGDTEAFF.

J is TRBJ1-1 and V is TRBV9; tentative D call: TRBD1 (6 bases). Germline V gives CDR1 SGDLS, CDR2 YYNGEE. The CDR3 loop spans 14 amino acids. V lost 0 bases and J 4 bases, leaving 10 bases between the germline ends. CDR3: CASSVGIGGTEAFF. The CDR3, as DNA: TGTGCCAGCAGCGTAGGAATAGGGGGCACTGAAGCTTTCTTT.

Details on this clone: Because the CDR3's place on the DNA is in doubt, the DNA is left out and the CDR3 is given as listed by TCRdb. This sequence joins TRBV29-1 and TRBJ1-2; the tabulated D call, TRBD1, remains unverified against the DNA. Ends included, the CDR3 has 14 residues. Germline CDR1 is SQVTM and CDR2 is ANQGSEA. CDR3 region: CSVGTGITNYGYIF.

The chain has TRBV6-4 and TRBJ1-6, with D uncertain. CDR3 length: 14 amino acids. V lost 2 bases, J lost 7 bases, and 9 bases lay in between. The germline V gene encodes CDR1 MRHNA and CDR2 SNTAGT. CDR3 bases: TGTGCCAGCAGTGACAGGGCCCGAAATTCACCCCTCCACTTT. It encodes CASSDRARNSPLHF.

The chain links TRBV27 to TRBJ1-2; the match to TRBD1 covers 10 bases. Germline V gene sequence: CDR1 MNHEY, CDR2 SMNVEV (reference sequence). V was clipped by 5 bases and J by 5 bases; unmatched bases: 8. The CDR3 is made up of 15 amino acids. CDR3 residues: CASSPWTGGGYGYTF. The CDR3 DNA reads TGTGCCAGCAGTCCTTGGACAGGGGGAGGGTATGGCTACACCTTC.

The CDR3 nucleotides are TGTGCCAGCAGTCGTCCCGGGACATGGAAGAGCTCCTACAATGAGCAGTTCTTC. Protein sequence: CASSRPGTWKSSYNEQFF. The rearrangement joins TRBV5-6 to TRBJ2-1; a weak D match, TRBD1 (6 bases). This CDR3 spans 18 amino acids. From germline, CDR1 is SGHDT and CDR2 YYEEEE. V lost 5 bases and J lost 0, with 21 bases in between.

The table lists this clone with a few counts. The rearrangement joins TRBV2 to TRBJ2-7; D gene unclear. The CDR3 covers 12 residues. Germline V lookup: CDR1 SNHLY, CDR2 FYNNEI. V lost 6 bases to trimming and J lost 4 bases, with 10 bases between them. The CDR3 region is CASSEMPYEQYF. The CDR3 bases are TGTGCCAGCAGCGAAATGCCGTACGAGCAGTACTTC.

This sequence joins TRBV10-3 and TRBJ1-5, with D maybe TRBD1 (5 bases). The CDR3 contains 13 residues. The V end lost 6 bases, the J end lost 6 bases, and 12 bases lay between the germline ends. Germline values: CDR1 ENHRY, CDR2 SYGVKD. CDR3: CAIRGTSGQPQHF. The CDR3 DNA sequence: TGTGCCATCAGGGGGACTTCTGGTCAGCCCCAGCATTTT.

The chain recombines TRBV3-1 (or the pseudogene TRBV3-2) with TRBJ1-3; possible D gene TRBD1, 6 bases. The length of the CDR3 is 14 residues. The V and J ends lost 4 bases and 7 bases respectively, with 14 bases between them. Germline V gene sequence: CDR1 LGHDT, CDR2 YNNKEL (reference sequence). CDR3 loop: CASSRQNRVNTIYF. The DNA of the CDR3 is TGTGCCAGCAGCCGACAAAACAGGGTCAACACCATATATTTT.

The chain is built from TRBV27 and TRBJ1-2; D is ambiguous. The CDR3 contains 13 residues. V lost 6 bases and J lost 2, with 10 bases in between. Germline-derived CDR1 and CDR2 are MNHEY and SMNVEV (reference sequence). CDR3 sequence reads: CASSPAGNYGYTF. The CDR3 bases are TGTGCCAGCAGCCCCGCCGGCAACTATGGCTACACCTTC.

CDR3 in amino acids: CAWSVGTFQETQYF. The CDR3 DNA sequence: TGTGCCTGGAGCGTGGGGACCTTCCAAGAGACCCAGTACTTC. This chain joins TRBV30 and TRBJ2-5; D possibly uses TRBD1 or TRBD2 (5 bases each). The CDR3 runs to 14 residues. Germline V gives CDR1 GTSNPN, CDR2 SVGIG (reference sequence). Trimming took 3 bases from V and 1 from J, leaving 12 bases between them.

This clone was observed once. V is TRBV28 and J is TRBJ1-2; a possible D gene is TRBD1 (5 bases). Trimming shortened V by 5 bases and J by 2 bases, and 9 bases separated the two germline ends. CDR3 length: 13 residues. CDR1 MDHEN and CDR2 SYDVKM come from the germline V gene. The CDR3 reads CASSPNRNYGYTF. The CDR3 bases are TGTGCCAGCAGTCCTAACAGGAACTATGGCTACACCTTC.